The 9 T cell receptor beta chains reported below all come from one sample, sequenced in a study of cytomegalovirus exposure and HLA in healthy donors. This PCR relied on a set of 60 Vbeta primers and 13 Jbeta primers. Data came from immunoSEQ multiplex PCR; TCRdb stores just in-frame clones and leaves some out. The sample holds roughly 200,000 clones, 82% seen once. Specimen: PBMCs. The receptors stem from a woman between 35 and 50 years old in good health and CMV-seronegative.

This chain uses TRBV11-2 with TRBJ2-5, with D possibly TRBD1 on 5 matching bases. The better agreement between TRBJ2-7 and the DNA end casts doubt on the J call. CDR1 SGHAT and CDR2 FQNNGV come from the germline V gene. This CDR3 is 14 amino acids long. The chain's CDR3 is CASSLGRTSSEQYF. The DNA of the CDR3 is TGTGCCAGCAGCTTAGGTCGGACATCTTCCGAGCAGTACTTC.

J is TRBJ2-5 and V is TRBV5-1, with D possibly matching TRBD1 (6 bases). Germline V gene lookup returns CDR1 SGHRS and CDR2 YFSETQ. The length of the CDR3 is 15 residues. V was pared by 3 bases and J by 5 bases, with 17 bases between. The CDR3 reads CASSSQSGTTETQYF. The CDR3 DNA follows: TGCGCCAGCAGCTCACAATCCGGGACAACTGAGACCCAGTACTTC.

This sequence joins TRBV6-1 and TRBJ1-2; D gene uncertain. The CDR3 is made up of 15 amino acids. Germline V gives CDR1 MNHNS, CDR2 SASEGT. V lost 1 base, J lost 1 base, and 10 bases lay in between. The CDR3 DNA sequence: TGTGCCAGCAGTGAAGATTATGAGGGTAACTATGGCTACACCTTC. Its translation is CASSEDYEGNYGYTF.

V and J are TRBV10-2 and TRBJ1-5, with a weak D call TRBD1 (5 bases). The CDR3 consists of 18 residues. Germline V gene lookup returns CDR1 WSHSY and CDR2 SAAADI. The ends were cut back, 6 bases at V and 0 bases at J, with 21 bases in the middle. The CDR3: CASSAAELSTGSNQPQHF. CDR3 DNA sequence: TGCGCCAGCAGCGCCGCGGAACTAAGTACAGGTAGCAATCAGCCCCAGCATTTT.

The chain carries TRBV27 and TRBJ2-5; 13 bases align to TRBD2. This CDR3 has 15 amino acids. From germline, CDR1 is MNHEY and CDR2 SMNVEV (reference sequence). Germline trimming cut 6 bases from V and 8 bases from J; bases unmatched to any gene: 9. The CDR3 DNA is TGTGCCAGCAGCCTTAGGACTAGCGGGAGTGATACCCAGTACTTC. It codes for CASSLRTSGSDTQYF.

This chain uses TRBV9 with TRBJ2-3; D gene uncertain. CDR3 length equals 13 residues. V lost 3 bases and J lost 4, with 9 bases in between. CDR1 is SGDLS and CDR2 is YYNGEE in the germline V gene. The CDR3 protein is CASSAVQADTQYF. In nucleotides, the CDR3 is TGTGCCAGCAGCGCGGTTCAAGCAGATACGCAGTATTTT.

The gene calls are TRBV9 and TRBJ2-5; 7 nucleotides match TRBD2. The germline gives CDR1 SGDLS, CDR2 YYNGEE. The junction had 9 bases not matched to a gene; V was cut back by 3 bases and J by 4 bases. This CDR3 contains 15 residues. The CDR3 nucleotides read TGTGCCAGCAGCGGGTTGGCGGGAGTGGGAGAGACCCAGTACTTC. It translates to CASSGLAGVGETQYF.

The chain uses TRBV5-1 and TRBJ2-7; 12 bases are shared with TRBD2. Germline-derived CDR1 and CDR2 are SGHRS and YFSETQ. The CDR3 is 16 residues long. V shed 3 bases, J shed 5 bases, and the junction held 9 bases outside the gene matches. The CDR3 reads CASSSSTSGSWNEQYF. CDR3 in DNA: TGCGCCAGCAGCTCATCGACTAGCGGGAGTTGGAACGAGCAGTACTTC.

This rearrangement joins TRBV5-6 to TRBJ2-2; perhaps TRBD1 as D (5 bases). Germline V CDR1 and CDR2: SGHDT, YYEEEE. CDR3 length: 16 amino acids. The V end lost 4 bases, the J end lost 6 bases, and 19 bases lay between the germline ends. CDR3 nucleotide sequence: TGTGCCAGCAGCCTGGGGCAGGGAATTATCGCCGGGGAGCTGTTTTTT. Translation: CASSLGQGIIAGELFF.